Below, 19 T cell receptor beta chains from the same sample are listed, as sequenced in a study of neurological immune-mediated disorders. TCRdb re-derived calls from the 5' RACE reads in MiXCR, one entry per CDR3 protein. The sample has under 80,000 distinct CDR3 sequences, approximately 5.2% seen once. The sample consisted of PBMCs. The origin of the receptors is a woman in her twenties or thirties with multiple sclerosis.

This clonotype is medium-sized (0.01 to 0.1%) within its sample. J is TRBJ2-7 and V is TRBV3-1; the match to TRBD1 covers 7 bases. The junction had 7 bases not matched to a gene; V was cut back by 5 bases and J by 3 bases. CDR3 size: 14 residues. The germline CDR1 and CDR2 sequences are LGHDT and YNNKEL (reference sequence). For the CDR3, the DNA is TGTGCCAGCAGCTTAGCGACAGGGAACTACGAGCAGTACTTC. It is translated as CASSLATGNYEQYF.

This clonotype occurred many times. The chain carries TRBV6-6 and TRBJ2-7; no clear D gene. CDR1 is MNHNY, CDR2 SVGAGI, per germline (reference sequence). The CDR3 has 13 amino acids. The V and J ends lost 0 bases and 4 bases respectively, with 7 bases between them. CDR3 protein: CASSYSADYEQYF. For the CDR3, the DNA is TGTGCCAGCAGTTACTCGGCGGATTACGAGCAGTACTTC.

This clonotype was seen many times. The V and J genes are TRBV7-2 and TRBJ2-3; D unclear. V gave up 5 bases and J gave up 8 bases, with 11 bases separating them. There are 12 residues in the CDR3. Germline CDR1 and CDR2: SGHTA and FQGNSA. CDR3 sequence: CASSPGLGTQYF. CDR3 nucleotides: TGTGCCAGCAGCCCCGGGCTGGGTACGCAGTATTTT.

This clonotype was detected many times. Here the CDR3 reads CASSLTPDADHEQYF. CDR3 in DNA: TGTGCCAGCAGTTTGACGCCAGACGCTGACCACGAGCAGTACTTC. The gene calls are TRBV27 and TRBJ2-7, with unresolved D. CDR3 length equals 15 residues. V lost 3 bases to trimming and J lost 5 bases, with 17 bases between them. The germline gives CDR1 MNHEY, CDR2 SMNVEV (reference sequence).

This clonotype was seen a few times. V usage is TRBV20-1 and J usage is TRBJ1-1; D is perhaps TRBD1 (5 bases). The CDR3 runs 13 residues. The germline V and J ends were trimmed by 5 bases and 9 bases, with 19 bases remaining between them. Looked up from germline, CDR1 is DFQATT and CDR2 is SNEGSKA (reference sequence). The CDR3 here is CSAARKGQGKAFF. In nucleotides, the CDR3 is TGCAGTGCTGCAAGAAAGGGGCAGGGTAAAGCTTTCTTT.

In its sample, this clonotype was seen many times. This chain links TRBV2 with TRBJ1-2, with D unclear. The CDR3 length is 14 residues. The germline V gene encodes CDR1 SNHLY and CDR2 FYNNEI. V was pared by 3 bases and J by 0 bases, with 8 bases between. This chain's CDR3 is CASSDGRTNYGYTF. In nucleotides, the CDR3 is TGTGCCAGCAGTGACGGAAGGACTAACTATGGCTACACCTTC.

This clonotype has ten or more counts. The chain is built from TRBV20-1 and TRBJ1-5; 9 bases fit TRBD1. J was trimmed by 0 bases and V by 1 base; bases with no gene match: 7. CDR1 and CDR2 from the germline V gene are DFQATT and SNEGSKA (reference sequence). CDR3 length: 17 residues. The CDR3 here is CSARGPGQGFSNQPQHF. As DNA, the CDR3 is TGCAGTGCTAGAGGGCCGGGACAGGGTTTTAGCAATCAGCCCCAGCATTTT.

This clonotype was recorded at least ten times. The CDR3 nucleotides are TGCGCCAGCAGCCAAGACAGGGCAAGTATAGATACGCAGTATTTT. Residues: CASSQDRASIDTQYF. This rearrangement joins TRBV4-1 to TRBJ2-3; D possibly corresponds to TRBD1 (5 bases). The ends were cut back, 0 bases at V and 5 bases at J, with 12 bases in the middle. This CDR3 has 15 amino acids. Germline V gene data show CDR1 as MGHRA and CDR2 as YSYEKL.

As to this clonotype: One junction end disagrees with the germline gene, perhaps due to a read error. This chain connects TRBV20-1 to TRBJ1-6; D is unclear. The CDR3 consists of 16 residues. CDR1 is DFQATT and CDR2 is SNEGSKA in the germline V gene (reference sequence). The CDR3 bases are TGCAGTGCTAGAGATGTGGGCAACATTATAAATTCACCCCTCAACTTT. Protein product: CSARDVGNIINSPLNF.

This clonotype has at least ten counts. CDR3 DNA: TGCAGTGCACCTACTTACAGGGGGGCGCCCAATGAGCAGTTCTTC. Its protein product is CSAPTYRGAPNEQFF. This chain joins TRBV20-1 and TRBJ2-1; 8 bases line up with TRBD1. The CDR3 covers 15 residues. CDR1 DFQATT and CDR2 SNEGSKA come from the germline V gene (reference sequence). Trimming cost V 6 bases and J 6 bases; bases outside gene matches: 13.

This clonotype showed up many times. DNA of the CDR3: TGTGCCAGCAGGGAGCAGGGTAACACCGGGGAGCTGTTTTTT. Its translation: CASREQGNTGELFF. This sequence joins TRBV6-5 and TRBJ2-2, with D perhaps TRBD1 (5 bases). Trimming left V 6 bases short and J 2 bases short, with 10 bases between. The CDR3 extends over 14 amino acids. Germline CDR1 and CDR2: MNHEY and SVGAGI.

There are many counts of this clonotype. The chain recombines TRBV12-3 or TRBV12-4 with TRBJ1-5; TRBD1 is a possible D gene (5 bases). This CDR3 is 12 amino acids long. V lost 3 bases to trimming and J lost 13 bases, with 13 bases between them. The CDR3 DNA is TGTGCCAGCAGTTTGAAATGGACAAGGCAGCATTTT. This sequence encodes CASSLKWTRQHF.

The CDR3 bases are TGTGCCAGCAGCTCGGGACCCCCGGTTGAAAAACTGTTTTTT. Translation: CASSSGPPVEKLFF. The chain uses TRBV5-5 and TRBJ1-4; tentative D call: TRBD1 (5 bases). Germline CDR1 SGHKS, CDR2 YYEKEE (reference sequence). Deletions cut 3 bases from V and 7 bases from J, with 13 bases between. The CDR3 has 14 residues. Variable domain in full (rest from reference TRBV5-5 and TRBJ1-4): DAGVTQSPTHLIKTRGQQVTLRCSPISGHKSVSWYQQVLGQGPQFIFQYYEKEERGRGNFPDRFSARQFPNYSSELNVNALLLGDSALYLCASSSGPPVEKLFFGSGTQLSVL.

At least ten counts were recorded for this clonotype. V usage is TRBV7-9 and J usage is TRBJ2-5; weak D call: TRBD2 (5 bases). The germline V gene has CDR1 SEHNR and CDR2 FQNEAQ (reference sequence). The CDR3 is 14 amino acids. V was clipped by 4 bases and J by 4 bases, with 13 bases between them. The CDR3 loop reads CASSSIREGETQYF. The CDR3 nucleotides read TGTGCCAGCAGCTCGATCCGCGAGGGAGAGACCCAGTACTTC.

This clonotype has ten or more counts. The chain recombines TRBV2 with TRBJ1-2; 9 bases are shared with TRBD1. The CDR3 is made up of 14 amino acids. The V segment lost 6 bases and the J segment 4 bases; nucleotides outside the gene matches: 6. CDR1 and CDR2 from the germline V gene are SNHLY and FYNNEI. The CDR3 nucleotides read TGTGCCAGCAGACTACAGGGGGCGGCCTATGGCTACACCTTC. Its protein product is CASRLQGAAYGYTF. Together with reference TRBV2 and TRBJ1-2, the CDR3 gives the full variable domain: EPEVTQTPSHQVTQMGQEVILRCVPISNHLYFYWYRQILGQKVEFLVSFYNNEISEKSEIFDDQFSVERPDGSNFTLKIRSTKLEDSAMYFCASRLQGAAYGYTFGSGTRLTVV.

This clonotype was picked up many times. V and J are TRBV20-1 and TRBJ1-1; tentatively, D is TRBD1 (6 bases). The CDR3 runs 13 residues. The V gene's germline CDR1 is DFQATT and CDR2 SNEGSKA (reference sequence). V lost 7 bases and J lost 0, with 12 bases in between. The CDR3 nucleotides read TGCAGTGTCCCGACAGGTCTGAACACTGAAGCTTTCTTT. It specifies CSVPTGLNTEAFF.

This clonotype was seen ten or more times. This rearrangement joins TRBV5-1 to TRBJ2-3; TRBD2 aligns across 9 bases. Germline CDR1 reads SGHRS; CDR2 reads YFSETQ. The length of the CDR3 is 17 residues. V trimming: 4 bases; J trimming: 4 bases; junction bases outside the gene matches: 13. CDR3 residues: CASSHAKRGASADTQYF. CDR3 nucleotide sequence: TGCGCCAGCAGCCATGCAAAGCGGGGGGCCAGCGCAGATACGCAGTATTTT. Using reference TRBV5-1 and TRBJ2-3 for the parts outside the CDR3, the full variable domain is KAGVTQTPRYLIKTRGQQVTLSCSPISGHRSVSWYQQTPGQGLQFLFEYFSETQRNKGNFPGRFSGRQFSNSRSEMNVSTLELGDSALYLCASSHAKRGASADTQYFGPGTRLTVL.

This clonotype turned up a few times. A much larger clone lies one base from this, so it may be a read error. The gene calls are TRBV10-3 and TRBJ2-7, with 8 bases lining up with TRBD2. Germline CDR1 ENHRY, CDR2 SYGVKD. The trim removed 10 bases at V and 8 bases at J, leaving 16 bases unmatched. CDR3 length equals 14 residues. The CDR3 sequence: CATAPGIAGSKQYF. The CDR3 DNA is TGTGCCACCGCCCCGGGAATAGCGGGGTCGAAGCAGTACTTC.

This clonotype was found many times. The V and J genes are TRBV20-1 and TRBJ2-5; 8 nucleotides align to TRBD2. J lost 5 bases, V lost 2 bases, and 7 bases had no gene match. CDR3 length: 14 amino acids. The germline V gene has CDR1 DFQATT and CDR2 SNEGSKA (reference sequence). The CDR3 is CSARTGGSSETQYF. In DNA, the CDR3 is TGCAGTGCTAGAACGGGGGGGAGTAGCGAGACCCAGTACTTC.